The clone carrying this T cell receptor beta chain was seen a handful of times. Antigen unknown. TCRdb re-called the 5' RACE reads with MiXCR, one entry per CDR3 protein. The repertoire holds approximately 440,000 distinct CDR3 sequences, with roughly 20% as singletons. The germline gives CDR1 DFQATT, CDR2 SNEGSKA (reference sequence). V lost 6 bases to trimming and J lost 3 bases, with 14 bases between them. The CDR3 totals 13 residues. The source of the sample is a study of T-cell memory formation after mild COVID-19. Findings of the study overall: Mainly CM and EM harbored the contracting CD4+ clones; mainly EMRA harbored the CD8+ ones. Clones contracting across day 15 to 85 had a balanced CD4/CD8 profile; later expanding clones leaned CD4+.

Sequencing was performed on PBMCs or a T cell subset sorted from them (not recorded which). The clonotype was recovered from an adult woman who had mild COVID-19 (a few samples of this study predate the infection). Cell type and time point are not known. The chain couples TRBV20-1 to TRBJ1-1, with D unclear. CDR3 residues: CSAAEEKDTEAFF. CDR3 nucleotide sequence: TGCAGTGCCGCGGAGGAAAAAGACACTGAAGCTTTCTTT.